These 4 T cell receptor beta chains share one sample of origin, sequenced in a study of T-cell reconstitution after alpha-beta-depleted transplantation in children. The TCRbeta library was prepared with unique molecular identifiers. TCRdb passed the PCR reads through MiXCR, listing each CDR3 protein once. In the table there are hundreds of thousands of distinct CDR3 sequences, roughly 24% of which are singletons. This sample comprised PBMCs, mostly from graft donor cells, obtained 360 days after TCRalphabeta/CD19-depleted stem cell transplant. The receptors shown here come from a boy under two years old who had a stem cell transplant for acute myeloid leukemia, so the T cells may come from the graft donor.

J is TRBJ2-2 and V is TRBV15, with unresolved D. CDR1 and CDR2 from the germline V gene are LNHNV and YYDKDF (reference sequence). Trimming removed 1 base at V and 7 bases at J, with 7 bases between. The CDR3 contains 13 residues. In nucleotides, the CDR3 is TGTGCCACCAGCAGAGTATATGACGGGGAGCTGTTTTTT. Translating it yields CATSRVYDGELFF.

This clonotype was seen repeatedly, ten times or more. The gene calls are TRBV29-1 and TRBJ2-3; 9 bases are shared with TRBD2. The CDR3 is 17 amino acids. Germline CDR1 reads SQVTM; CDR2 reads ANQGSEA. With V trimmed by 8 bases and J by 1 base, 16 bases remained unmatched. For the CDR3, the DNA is TGCAGCTTCTACTTACCTCAGCGGGGGGTACGCACAGATACGCAGTATTTT. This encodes CSFYLPQRGVRTDTQYF.

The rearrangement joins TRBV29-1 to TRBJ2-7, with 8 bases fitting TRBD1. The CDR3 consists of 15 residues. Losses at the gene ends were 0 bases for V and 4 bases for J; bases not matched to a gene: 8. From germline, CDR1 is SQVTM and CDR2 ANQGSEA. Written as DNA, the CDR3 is TGCAGCGTTGAAGACAGGGCAGGGGGCGGGTACGAGCAGTACTTC. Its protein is CSVEDRAGGGYEQYF.

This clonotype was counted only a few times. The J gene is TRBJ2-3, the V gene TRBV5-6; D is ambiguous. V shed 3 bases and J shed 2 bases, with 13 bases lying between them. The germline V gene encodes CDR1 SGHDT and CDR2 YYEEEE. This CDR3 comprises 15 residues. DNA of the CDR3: TGTGCCAGCAGCTCGGCTCGGATCTTCACAGATACGCAGTATTTT. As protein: CASSSARIFTDTQYF.